What follows are 3 T cell receptor beta chains derived from one specimen sequenced in a study of T cell responses to AZD1222 COVID-19 vaccine. The repertoire was sequenced with immunoSEQ multiplex PCR; TCRdb's copy has only in-frame clones and lacks some. The sample holds 120,000 or so clones; about 87% are singletons and the top ten take more than 9%. Sequencing used peripheral blood, obtained on day 0 of AZD1222 vaccination. These receptors all come from an adult in good health.

This clone was seen just once. The chain carries TRBV18 and TRBJ2-7, with D uncertain. The V and J ends lost 3 bases and 0 bases respectively, with 9 bases between them. CDR3 length: 14 amino acids. Germline CDR1 is KGHSH and CDR2 is LQKENI. Here the CDR3 DNA reads TGTGCCAGCTCACCTCGACCCTACTCCTACGAGCAGTACTTC. This gives the protein CASSPRPYSYEQYF.

V and J are TRBV6-5 and TRBJ2-3; the match to TRBD2 covers 10 bases. This CDR3 contains 14 residues. V lost 8 bases and J lost 8; bases outside the gene matches: 10. Looked up from germline, CDR1 is MNHEY and CDR2 is SVGAGI. The CDR3 nucleotides read TGTGCCAGCGGTAGTAGCGGGGGGCCCAGTACGCAGTATTTT. Translation gives CASGSSGGPSTQYF.

The rearrangement links TRBV29-1 to TRBJ2-1, with TRBD2 identical over 7 bases. The CDR3 loop spans 16 amino acids. CDR1 is SQVTM, CDR2 ANQGSEA, per germline. V lost 1 base to trimming and J lost 3 bases; unmatched junction nucleotides: 9. The CDR3 region has the DNA TGCAGCGTTGAAGGGGAGGGTCCCCTTAACTACAATGAGCAGTTCTTC. This gives the protein CSVEGEGPLNYNEQFF.